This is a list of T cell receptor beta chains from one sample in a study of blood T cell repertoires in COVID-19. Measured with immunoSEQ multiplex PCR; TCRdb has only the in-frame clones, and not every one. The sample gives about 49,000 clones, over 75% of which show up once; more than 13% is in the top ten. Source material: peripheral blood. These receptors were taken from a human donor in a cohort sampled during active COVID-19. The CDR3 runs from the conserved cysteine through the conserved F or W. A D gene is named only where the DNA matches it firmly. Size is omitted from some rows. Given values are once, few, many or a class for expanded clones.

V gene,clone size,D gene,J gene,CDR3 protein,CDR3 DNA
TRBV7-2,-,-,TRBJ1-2,CASSPDRNYGYTF,TGTGCCAGCAGCCCGGACAGAAACTATGGCTACACCTTC
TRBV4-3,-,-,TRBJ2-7,CASSPTHSYEQYF,TGCGCCAGCAGCCCTACCCACAGCTACGAGCAGTACTTC
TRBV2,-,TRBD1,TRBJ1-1,CASQGQPNTEAFF,TGTGCCAGCCAGGGACAGCCGAACACTGAAGCTTTCTTT
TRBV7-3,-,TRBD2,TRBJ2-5,CVSSTGLAGETQYF,TGTGTCAGCAGCACGGGACTAGCGGGAGAGACCCAGTACTTC
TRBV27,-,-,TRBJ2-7,CASSPSHRGDTYEQYF,TGTGCCAGCAGTCCATCTCACCGGGGGGACACCTACGAGCAGTACTTC
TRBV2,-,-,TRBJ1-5,CASSVERFDQPQHF,TGTGCCAGCAGTGTTGAGAGGTTCGATCAGCCCCAGCATTTT
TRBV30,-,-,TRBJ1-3,CAWSDLQGSGNTIYF,TGTGCCTGGAGTGACCTACAGGGATCTGGAAACACCATATATTTT
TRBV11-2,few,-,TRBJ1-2,CASSLQGNYGYTF,TGTGCCAGCAGCTTACAGGGTAACTATGGCTACACCTTC
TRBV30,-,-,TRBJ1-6,CAWEETGVGSPLHF,TGTGCCTGGGAGGAGACAGGCGTTGGTTCACCCCTCCACTTT
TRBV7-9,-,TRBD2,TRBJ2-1,CASSSPSSGRNNEQFF,TGTGCCAGCAGCTCCCCTAGCAGCGGGAGAAACAATGAGCAGTTCTTC
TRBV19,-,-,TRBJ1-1,CASSSRNRATEAFF,TGTGCCAGTAGTTCCCGAAACAGGGCCACTGAAGCTTTCTTT
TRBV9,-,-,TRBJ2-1,CASSVSSSYNEQFF,TGTGCCAGCAGCGTTTCGAGCTCCTACAATGAGCAGTTCTTC
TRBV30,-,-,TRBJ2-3,CAWSDQGLTTDTQYF,TGTGCCTGGAGTGATCAGGGGCTAACCACAGATACGCAGTATTTT
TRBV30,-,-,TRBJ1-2,CAWSAYLLRGGYTF,TGTGCCTGGAGTGCGTACCTACTTAGAGGTGGCTACACCTTC
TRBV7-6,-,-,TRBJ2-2,CASSLSRAVSGELFF,TGTGCCAGCAGCTTAAGTCGTGCGGTGTCCGGGGAGCTGTTTTTT
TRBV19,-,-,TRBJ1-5,CASRREYQPQHF,TGTGCCAGTAGACGGGAGTATCAGCCCCAGCATTTT
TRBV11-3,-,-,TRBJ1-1,CASSLLTEAFF,TGTGCCAGCAGCTTATTAACTGAAGCTTTCTTT
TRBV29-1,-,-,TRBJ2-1,CSVPGVTGMSYNEQFF,TGCAGCGTGCCGGGGGTGACAGGGATGTCCTACAATGAGCAGTTCTTC
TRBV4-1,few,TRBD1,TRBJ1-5,CASSQDTGQSHQPQHF,TGCGCCAGCAGCCAAGACACGGGACAGAGCCATCAGCCCCAGCATTTT
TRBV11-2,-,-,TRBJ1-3,CASTLLSGNTIYF,TGTGCCAGCACCTTACTCTCTGGAAACACCATATATTTT
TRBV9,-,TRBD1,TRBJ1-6,CASSVGDRGNSPLHF,TGTGCCAGCAGCGTAGGGGACAGGGGTAATTCACCCCTCCACTTT
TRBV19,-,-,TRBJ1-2,CASSTHPGRGDTF,TGTGCCAGTAGTACTCACCCAGGACGGGGAGACACCTTC
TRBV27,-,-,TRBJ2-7,CASSLSYSSYEQYF,TGTGCCAGCAGTTTATCTTACAGCTCCTACGAGCAGTACTTC
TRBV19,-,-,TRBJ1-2,CASSISAGRRGDGYTF,TGTGCCAGTAGTATATCGGCAGGGCGGCGTGGAGATGGCTACACCTTC
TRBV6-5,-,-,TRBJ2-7,CASSPILASFYEQYF,TGTGCCAGCAGCCCCATACTTGCGTCTTTCTACGAGCAGTACTTC
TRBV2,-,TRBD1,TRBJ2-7,CASSDETGASYEQYF,TGTGCCAGCTCTGATGAGACAGGGGCTTCCTACGAGCAGTACTTC
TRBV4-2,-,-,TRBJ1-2,CASSQAGERSGYTF,TGTGCCAGCAGCCAAGCAGGGGAGCGGAGCGGCTACACCTTC
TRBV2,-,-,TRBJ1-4,CASSGGVTNEKLFF,TGTGCCAGCAGTGGCGGGGTGACTAATGAAAAACTGTTTTTT
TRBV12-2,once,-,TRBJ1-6,CASRLCRGFYNSPLHF,TGTGCAAGTCGCTTGTGCAGGGGTTTCTATAATTCACCCCTCCACTTT
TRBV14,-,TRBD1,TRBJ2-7,CASSFRDSNSYEQYF,TGTGCCAGCAGTTTCCGGGACAGCAACTCCTACGAGCAGTACTTC
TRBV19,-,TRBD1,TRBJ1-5,CASSGQGGNQPQHF,TGTGCCAGTAGTGGACAGGGAGGCAATCAGCCCCAGCATTTT
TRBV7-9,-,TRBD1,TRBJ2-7,CASTPGAGQGYEQYF,TGTGCCAGCACCCCCGGCGCGGGACAGGGCTACGAGCAGTACTTC
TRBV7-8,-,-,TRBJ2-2,CASSLAGRLITGELFF,TGTGCCAGCAGCTTAGCGGGCAGACTAATCACCGGGGAGCTGTTTTTT
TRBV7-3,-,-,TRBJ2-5,CASSLNPVETQYF,TGTGCCAGCAGCTTAAACCCGGTCGAGACCCAGTACTTC
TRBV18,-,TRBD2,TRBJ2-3,CASSPGLAGASTDTQYF,TGTGCCAGCTCACCGGGACTAGCGGGAGCTAGCACAGATACGCAGTATTTT
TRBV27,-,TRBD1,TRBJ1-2,CASSFRQGANYGYTF,TGTGCCAGCAGTTTTCGCCAGGGGGCAAACTATGGCTACACCTTC
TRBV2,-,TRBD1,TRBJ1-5,CASSPGGRDQPQHF,TGTGCCAGCAGTCCAGGGGGCAGGGATCAGCCCCAGCATTTT
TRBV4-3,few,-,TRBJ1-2,CASSQDLQQGDGYTF,TGCGCCAGCAGCCAAGATTTACAACAAGGGGATGGCTACACCTTC